The source of this T cell receptor (beta chain) is a study of human T cells and chemical hapten exposure. Study information: Small pooled library volume differences chiefly drove per-sample TCR yield variation.

This clonotype showed up many times. The antigen remains unidentified. As the library was built, unique molecular identifiers were attached to individual cDNA molecules. As originally analysed: With a range of roughly 23,224 to 690,600, the median per sample was about 87,000 TCRs. TCRdb itself ran the 5' RACE reads through MiXCR, one entry per CDR3 protein. Clone size and V and J calls follow TCRdb, not the original study. The table lists roughly 81,000 distinct CDR3 sequences, less than 9.5% of them singletons. Total RNA was isolated from whole blood that had not been fractionated. General observations from the study: No shift was seen in TCRs above 1 in 1000 frequency with DPC sensitization.

The CDR3 length is 15 residues. V dropped 6 bases and J dropped 0 bases, with 14 bases sitting between them. The rearrangement uses TRBV12-3 or TRBV12-4 and TRBJ2-5; D is unresolved. The clonotype was recovered from a male donor in good health. The CDR3: CASSFRDRYQETQYF. The CDR3 DNA reads TGTGCCAGCAGCTTCCGAGATAGGTACCAAGAGACCCAGTACTTC.